The clone carrying this T cell receptor beta chain was picked up a small number of times. As yet, its antigen is unknown. The data were obtained in a study of T cell repertoires in cytomegalovirus infection. Study details: Both a matching HLA type and CMV infection were indicated by public TCR beta signatures. Study-level results: Totalled public TCR beta family frequency picked out people who carried CMV plus the relevant HLA.

Using its own MiXCR run on the reads, TCRdb lists one record per CDR3 protein. The table shows approximately 260,000 distinct CDR3 sequences, with roughly a fifth occurring only once. V lost 3 bases, J lost 0 bases, and 4 bases stayed unmatched. The germline V gene has CDR1 SGDLS and CDR2 YYNGEE. The CDR3 sequence is 15 residues long. The V call is TRBV9, the J call TRBJ1-1, with 8 positions matching TRBD1. Source: cultured PBMCs, taken from culture after CMV antigen stimulation. This TCR derives from a human donor in good health (CMV status not recorded). Some clones in this sample may be carry-over from other donors' samples. As DNA, the CDR3 is TGTGCCAGCAGCGCGAGGACAGGGTTGAACACTGAAGCTTTCTTT. It translates to CASSARTGLNTEAFF.